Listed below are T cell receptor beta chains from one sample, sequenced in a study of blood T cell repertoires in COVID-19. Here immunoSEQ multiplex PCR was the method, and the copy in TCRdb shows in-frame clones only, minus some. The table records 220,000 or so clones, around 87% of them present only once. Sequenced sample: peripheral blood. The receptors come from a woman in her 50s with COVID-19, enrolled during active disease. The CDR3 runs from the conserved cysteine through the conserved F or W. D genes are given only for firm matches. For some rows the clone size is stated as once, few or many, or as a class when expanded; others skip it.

TGTGCCAGCAGCCAAGACGGGAGGCAAGAGACCCAGTACTTC	CASSQDGRQETQYF	TRBV3-1/TRBV3-2	TRBJ2-5	TRBD2	once
TGTGCCAGCAGTGAACAGGATGGCCCAAACGCTGAAGCTTTCTTT	CASSEQDGPNAEAFF	TRBV21-1	TRBJ1-1	.	few
TGTGCCAGCAGCCTTGGAGTCCGCTACACCTTC	CASSLGVRYTF	TRBV14	TRBJ1-2	.	.
TGTGCCAGCAGTGAATTGGCCCCCCTGATCTCTGGAAACACCATATATTTT	CASSELAPLISGNTIYF	TRBV6-1	TRBJ1-3	.	.
TGTGCCAGCAGCTTAGAAGGCGGGGGGGCCGCGGATGAGCAGTTCTTC	CASSLEGGGAADEQFF	TRBV7-8	TRBJ2-1	TRBD2	.
TGTGCCAGCAGCCGGGATTTTGGCTACACCTTC	CASSRDFGYTF	TRBV5-8	TRBJ1-2	.	.
TGCGCCAGCCGTTCGGTTGCACAGGGTGAAGCTTTCTTT	CASRSVAQGEAFF	TRBV10-1	TRBJ1-1	.	.
TGTGCCAGCAGAGATTACAGGGAAGATACGCAGTATTTT	CASRDYREDTQYF	TRBV27	TRBJ2-3	.	.
TGTGCCAGCAGCCCGAGATTCTGGCGGGGGGCGGGGACCGGGGAGCTGTTTTTT	CASSPRFWRGAGTGELFF	TRBV7-3	TRBJ2-2	TRBD2	.
TGTGCCAGCAGCCAAGAGTTGGACTCCCTAAGGGTATCGGATACGCAGTATTTT	CASSQELDSLRVSDTQYF	TRBV3-1/TRBV3-2	TRBJ2-3	.	.
TGTGCCAGCAGTGTACAGGGGGGGACCGGGGAGCTGTTTTTT	CASSVQGGTGELFF	TRBV6-2/TRBV6-3	TRBJ2-2	.	.
TGTGCCAGCAGCCTGAGCCGGGCCGAGGGCGGCTACACCTTC	CASSLSRAEGGYTF	TRBV2	TRBJ1-2	.	.
TGTGCCAGCAAGGGGACAGGGTCTGGAAACACCATATATTTT	CASKGTGSGNTIYF	TRBV3-1/TRBV3-2	TRBJ1-3	TRBD1	few
TGTGCCAGTAGTTCCTACAGCTACGAGCAGTACTTC	CASSSYSYEQYF	TRBV19	TRBJ2-7	.	.
TGTGCCAGCAGCCAAGGGGGCGGCCTACCGGAGACCCAGTACTTC	CASSQGGGLPETQYF	TRBV3-1/TRBV3-2	TRBJ2-5	.	.
TGTGCCAGCAGCCAAGACGACAATGAGCAGTTCTTC	CASSQDDNEQFF	TRBV4-2	TRBJ2-1	.	once
TGCGCCAGCAGCCAAGTTGAGCGGGGGAGCCAGTACTTC	CASSQVERGSQYF	TRBV4-1	TRBJ2-5	TRBD2	.
TGTGCCAGCAGCCCCATGGAGAATACGCAGTATTTT	CASSPMENTQYF	TRBV7-9	TRBJ2-3	.	.
TGTGCCAGCAGTGAATCAGACAGATACCAAGAGACCCAGTACTTC	CASSESDRYQETQYF	TRBV25-1	TRBJ2-5	.	.
TGTGCCACCAGTGATCGTGGGACTAGCAGAAATGAGCAGTTCTTC	CATSDRGTSRNEQFF	TRBV24-1	TRBJ2-1	TRBD2	.
TGTGCCATCAGTGACCCGAGGAGCGGGACGGATGAAAAACTGTTTTTT	CAISDPRSGTDEKLFF	TRBV10-3	TRBJ1-4	.	.
TGTGCCACTAAGGCCAGCGGGCATCCCACAGATACGCAGTATTTT	CATKASGHPTDTQYF	TRBV15	TRBJ2-3	.	.
TGTGCCAGCAGTGCCAGCGGGGGGCCCTCTCAGGAGACCCAGTACTTC	CASSASGGPSQETQYF	TRBV6-1	TRBJ2-5	TRBD2	.
TGTGCCTGGAGCGGGGGCGGGAGCTATGGCTACACCTTC	CAWSGGGSYGYTF	TRBV30	TRBJ1-2	.	.
TGTGCCAGCAGCAATGGGGCAGTACAAGAGACCCAGTACTTC	CASSNGAVQETQYF	TRBV21-1	TRBJ2-5	.	.
TGTGCCAGCAGCCCCTCCTGGGGGGGGCCAGGGGAAAAACTGTTTTTT	CASSPSWGGPGEKLFF	TRBV7-2	TRBJ1-4	.	.